This T cell receptor (beta chain) was sequenced in a study of blood T cell repertoires in COVID-19. Whole-study context: The United States, Italy and Spain supplied acute and convalescent COVID-19 samples. The analysed material was cDNA or gDNA that came from T cells, B-cell-depleted T cells, or PBMCs.

Germline V gene lookup returns CDR1 MNHEY and CDR2 SMNVEV (reference sequence). CDR3 length equals 14 residues. The V gene lost 7 bases and the J gene lost 3 bases, with 15 bases spanning the gap. Measured with immunoSEQ multiplex PCR; TCRdb has only the in-frame clones, and not every one. In the table there are fewer than 30,000 clones, under 85% of which are singletons. The chain carries TRBV27 and TRBJ2-5, with D tentatively TRBD2 (5 bases). This clonotype was sampled from a woman aged 70 to 79 with active or convalescent COVID-19. The material sequenced was peripheral blood. CDR3 in amino acids: CASIRSVGEETQYF. CDR3 nucleotide sequence: TGTGCCAGCATCCGATCCGTGGGAGAAGAGACCCAGTACTTC.